These 2 T cell receptor beta chains share one sample of origin, sequenced in a study of OX40 agonist ivuxolimab in advanced cancers. TCRdb's table, derived via immunoSEQ multiplex PCR, lists solely in-frame clones and lacks some. The table lists under 70,000 clones, about 80% of them singletons. Sequences were derived from CD4+ or CD8+ T cells sorted from blood, sampled in a trial of the OX40 agonist ivuxolimab. The receptors were gathered from an adult with an advanced solid tumor such as melanoma, head and neck, liver or kidney cancer.

The sample holds a few counts of this clone. The chain uses TRBV12-5 and TRBJ1-5; TRBD1 matches 7 bases. Germline V gene lookup returns CDR1 LGHNT and CDR2 FRNRAP. The CDR3 loop spans 16 amino acids. The V segment lost 0 bases and the J segment 5 bases; nucleotides outside the gene matches: 7. CDR3 sequence (DNA): TGTGCTAGTGGTTTGGTACTAGGGGGCCCCGATCAGCCCCAGCATTTT. It is translated as CASGLVLGGPDQPQHF.

The chain employs TRBV14 and TRBJ1-6, with D unclear. This CDR3 spans 14 amino acids. Trimming removed 3 bases from V and 10 bases from J, with 13 bases in between. Germline V gene data show CDR1 as SGHDN and CDR2 as FVKESK. The CDR3 spells CASSHTDGASPLHF. In nucleotides, the CDR3 is TGTGCCAGCAGCCACACGGACGGCGCCTCACCCCTCCACTTT.